These 25 T cell receptor beta chains were sequenced from one sample in a study of T cells in Graves' hyperthyroidism and ophthalmopathy. It was RNA transcripts that yielded the amplified TCR beta CDR3 regions. First-round RT-PCR with HTBI primers amplified the TCR CDR3 region. TCRdb ran MiXCR on the multiplex PCR reads and lists one entry per CDR3 protein. The sample holds about 840,000 distinct CDR3 sequences, roughly 37% seen once. The source material was blood. These receptors originate from a man aged 18 to 29 with Graves' hyperthyroidism.

This chain uses TRBV20-1 with TRBJ1-6, with a possible D match to TRBD1 (5 bases). V was clipped by 7 bases and J by 8 bases, with 15 bases between them. The CDR3 runs 13 residues. Germline loops: CDR1 DFQATT, CDR2 SNEGSKA (reference sequence). CDR3 DNA: TGCAGTGTTCGCAGGGTTGGGGATTCACCCCTCCACTTT. Its translation is CSVRRVGDSPLHF.

Many counts were recorded for this clonotype. The rearrangement uses TRBV19 and TRBJ1-6; TRBD1 agrees at 9 bases. The germline CDR1 and CDR2 sequences are LNHDA and SQIVND (reference sequence). Trimming cost V 2 bases and J 8 bases; bases outside gene matches: 4. This CDR3 is 15 amino acids long. CDR3 sequence reads: CASSIYGTGHSPLHF. Written as DNA, the CDR3 is TGTGCCAGTAGTATATACGGGACAGGGCATTCACCCCTCCACTTT.

This clonotype showed up many times. As DNA, the CDR3 is TGTGCCAGCAGTGAATATAGTGCCTCCACTGAAGCTTTCTTT. Residues: CASSEYSASTEAFF. V is TRBV25-1 and J is TRBJ1-1; D remains unclear. Trimming removed 0 bases from V and 4 bases from J, with 9 bases in between. Germline assignment: CDR1 MGHDK and CDR2 SYGVNS. This CDR3 contains 14 residues.

This clonotype was counted many times. The chain combines TRBV11-2 with TRBJ1-5, with D maybe TRBD1 (5 bases). The CDR3 loop spans 14 amino acids. V dropped 5 bases and J dropped 9 bases, with 17 bases sitting between them. CDR1 is SGHAT, CDR2 FQNNGV, per germline. This chain's CDR3 is CASSTDRDSTPQHF. The CDR3 DNA sequence: TGTGCCAGCAGCACCGATCGAGACAGCACGCCCCAGCATTTT.

Many counts were recorded for this clonotype. The chain links TRBV7-9 to TRBJ2-7; 7 bases line up with TRBD1. The junction had 5 bases not matched to a gene; V was cut back by 1 base and J by 2 bases. This CDR3 comprises 15 residues. Germline assignment: CDR1 SEHNR and CDR2 FQNEAQ (reference sequence). The CDR3 reads CASSLDWTGAYEQYF. CDR3 DNA sequence: TGTGCCAGCAGCTTAGATTGGACAGGAGCCTACGAGCAGTACTTC.

As regards this clonotype: The junction does not match germline at one end; this may be a read error. The chain combines TRBV7-8 with TRBJ1-2, with D uncertain. Germline V gene lookup returns CDR1 SGHVS and CDR2 FQNEAQ. This CDR3 has 14 residues. The CDR3 DNA reads TGTGCCAGCAGCTCTCCGTTGAATATCTATGGCTACGCCTTC. It encodes CASSSPLNIYGYAF. The full variable domain, in which reference TRBV7-8 and TRBJ1-2 provide the parts outside the CDR3, is GAGVSQSPRYKVAKRGQDVALRCDPISGHVSLFWYQQALGQGPEFLTYFQNEAQLDKSGLPSDRFFAERPEGSVSTLKIQRTQQEDSAVYLCASSSPLNIYGYAFGSGTRLTVV.

This clonotype was observed at least ten times. DNA of the CDR3: TGTGCCAGCAGCGTGAGGGGGATCGATCAGCCCCAGCATTTT. Translation: CASSVRGIDQPQHF. The rearrangement links TRBV9 to TRBJ1-5; perhaps TRBD1 as D (6 bases). Trimming shortened V by 2 bases and J by 5 bases, and 11 bases separated the two germline ends. Germline values: CDR1 SGDLS, CDR2 YYNGEE. The CDR3 loop spans 14 amino acids.

This clonotype was counted between two and nine times. In DNA, the CDR3 is TGTGCCAGCAGTCCACGCCTAACAGGCTCTGGGGCCAACGTCCTGACTTTC. Translated: CASSPRLTGSGANVLTF. The V gene is TRBV6-5, the J gene TRBJ2-6; a weak D match, TRBD1 (5 bases). Germline V gives CDR1 MNHEY, CDR2 SVGAGI. V gave up 5 bases and J gave up 0 bases, with 14 bases separating them. CDR3 size: 17 residues.

The chain has TRBV19 and TRBJ1-4, with a tentative D call TRBD1 (5 bases). V gave up 7 bases and J gave up 8 bases, with 17 bases separating them. Per the germline V gene, CDR1 is LNHDA and CDR2 is SQIVND (reference sequence). CDR3 size: 14 residues. CDR3 DNA sequence: TGTGCCAGTACGAGGACATACCCGCCAGAAAAACTGTTTTTT. Encoded protein: CASTRTYPPEKLFF.

In this sample, this clonotype turned up a few times. The rearrangement uses TRBV20-1 and TRBJ2-5, with D unclear. This CDR3 contains 16 residues. Germline CDR1 reads DFQATT; CDR2 reads SNEGSKA (reference sequence). V was trimmed by 6 bases and J by 0 bases, leaving 20 bases between them. CDR3 region: CSAPSMGTTYQETQYF. The CDR3 nucleotides are TGCAGTGCACCCTCTATGGGAACGACATACCAAGAGACCCAGTACTTC.

The V gene is TRBV7-2, the J gene TRBJ1-1; possibly TRBD1 for D (5 bases). Per the germline V gene, CDR1 is SGHTA and CDR2 is FQGNSA. V lost 5 bases and J lost 0, with 16 bases in between. The CDR3 loop spans 16 amino acids. The CDR3 DNA follows: TGTGCCAGCAGCCCCGTGGAGGGACCCATGAACACTGAAGCTTTCTTT. Translating gives CASSPVEGPMNTEAFF.

Turning to this clonotype: The junction differs from germline at one of its ends, possibly a read error. The CDR3 DNA is TGTGCCGGCAGTGCCCTGGGGTCCTATAATTCACCCCTCCACTTT. Protein sequence: CAGSALGSYNSPLHF. The chain recombines TRBV2 with TRBJ1-6; no firm D call. The CDR3 consists of 15 residues. Germline V gene data show CDR1 as SNHLY and CDR2 as FYNNEI.

In this sample, this clonotype turned up a few times. The chain uses TRBV12-3 or TRBV12-4 and TRBJ1-5, with D uncertain. This CDR3 is 13 amino acids long. V lost 3 bases to trimming and J lost 6 bases, with 9 bases between them. The CDR3 nucleotides read TGTGCCAGCAGTTTCGGGGAGAGTCAGCCCCAGCATTTT. Translation: CASSFGESQPQHF.

The V call is TRBV30, the J call TRBJ1-1; no clear D. V lost 5 bases and J lost 1, with 8 bases in between. Germline assignment: CDR1 GTSNPN and CDR2 SVGIG (reference sequence). The CDR3 runs 12 residues. CDR3 loop: CAWGRANTEAFF. CDR3 DNA: TGTGCCTGGGGACGGGCGAACACTGAAGCTTTCTTT.

The sample holds a few counts of this clonotype. This chain links TRBV7-2 with TRBJ1-6, with TRBD1 matching over 9 bases. Trimming at V came to 5 bases and at J to 10 bases, leaving 15 bases not matched to a gene. Germline CDR1 is SGHTA and CDR2 is FQGNSA. CDR3 length equals 17 residues. The CDR3 DNA sequence: TGTGCCAGCAGCAAAAACCGACAGGGGGAAGGCGAGTCACCCCTCCACTTT. Its translation: CASSKNRQGEGESPLHF.

This chain connects TRBV9 to TRBJ2-5; no clear D gene. Germline lookup yields CDR1 SGDLS and CDR2 YYNGEE. V gave up 4 bases and J gave up 1 base, with 11 bases separating them. This CDR3 comprises 14 residues. The chain's CDR3 is CASSQETIQETQYF. Here the CDR3 DNA reads TGTGCCAGCAGCCAAGAGACCATCCAAGAGACCCAGTACTTC.

The chain joins TRBV11-2 to TRBJ1-3; D remains unclear. CDR3 length: 15 amino acids. Germline CDR1 SGHAT, CDR2 FQNNGV. Trimming left V 5 bases short and J 3 bases short, with 14 bases between. Written as DNA, the CDR3 is TGTGCCAGCAGCCCAGCTCTGGGATATGGAAACACCATATATTTT. Protein product: CASSPALGYGNTIYF.

This clonotype was detected only a few times. The chain has TRBV7-9 and TRBJ1-1, with D possibly matching TRBD1 (6 bases). Trimming left V 5 bases short and J 11 bases short, with 21 bases between. There are 14 residues in the CDR3. Germline-derived CDR1 and CDR2 are SEHNR and FQNEAQ (reference sequence). The CDR3 spells CASSPRWGGEDAFF. DNA of the CDR3: TGTGCCAGCAGCCCACGGTGGGGGGGCGAGGATGCTTTCTTT. The variable domain in full, completed from reference TRBV7-9 and TRBJ1-1, reads DTGVSQNPRHKITKRGQNVTFRCDPISEHNRLYWYRQTLGQGPEFLTYFQNEAQLEKSRLLSDRFSAERPKGSFSTLEIQRTEQGDSAMYLCASSPRWGGEDAFFGQGTRLTVV.

To note about this clonotype: At one end, the junction sequence differs from germline, possibly due to a read error. V usage is TRBV10-2 and J usage is TRBJ1-5; no firm D call. The CDR3 is made up of 15 amino acids. Looked up from germline, CDR1 is WSHSY and CDR2 is SAAADI. CDR3 DNA: TGTGCCAGCAGTTACGACCGCGTTCCCAATCAGCCCCAGCATTTT. Its protein is CASSYDRVPNQPQHF.

This clonotype was detected many times. The CDR3 coding sequence is TGCAGCGCCCTTGAGCGGGGCTCCTACGAGCAGTACTTC. It encodes CSALERGSYEQYF. The J gene is TRBJ2-7, the V gene TRBV29-1; 7 bases match TRBD2. In germline, CDR1 is SQVTM, CDR2 ANQGSEA. This CDR3 region has 13 residues. The V and J ends lost 7 bases and 0 bases, in that order; junction bases with no gene match: 6.

The CDR3 reads CASSPPGVGGEQYF. CDR3 nucleotides: TGTGCCAGCAGCCCCCCCGGAGTTGGAGGCGAGCAGTACTTC. V is TRBV7-9 and J is TRBJ2-7; the D gene is possibly TRBD2 (5 bases). The germline V gene encodes CDR1 SEHNR and CDR2 FQNEAQ (reference sequence). The CDR3 covers 14 residues. Trimming removed 5 bases from V and 6 bases from J, with 17 bases in between.

This rearrangement joins TRBV10-3 to TRBJ1-2; D not certain. Trimming removed 2 bases from V and 2 bases from J, with 6 bases in between. Germline CDR1 reads ENHRY; CDR2 reads SYGVKD. The CDR3 sequence is 13 residues long. The CDR3 spells CAISENGNYGYTF. CDR3 sequence (DNA): TGTGCCATCAGTGAGAACGGAAACTATGGCTACACCTTC.

This clonotype was observed a handful of times. This rearrangement joins TRBV20-1 to TRBJ2-7; TRBD2 agrees at 12 bases. CDR3 length: 15 amino acids. After removal of 0 bases from V and 1 base from J, the junction contained 1 base not matched to a gene. Germline lookup yields CDR1 DFQATT and CDR2 SNEGSKA (reference sequence). The CDR3 nucleotides are TGCAGTGCTAGAGAACTAGCGGGAGGTTCCTACGAGCAGTACTTC. The encoded protein is CSARELAGGSYEQYF.

This clonotype was counted ten times or more. The V gene is TRBV7-9, the J gene TRBJ1-6; D unresolved. This CDR3 has 14 amino acids. The germline V gene encodes CDR1 SEHNR and CDR2 FQNEAQ (reference sequence). Trimming removed 1 base from V and 5 bases from J, with 6 bases in between. CDR3 protein: CASSLVVDNSPLHF. CDR3 nucleotide sequence: TGTGCCAGCAGCTTAGTAGTAGATAATTCACCCCTCCACTTT.

This clonotype was counted at least ten times. The V call is TRBV29-1, the J call TRBJ2-7, with D possibly TRBD1 on 5 matching bases. V lost 2 bases and J 2 bases, leaving 7 bases between the germline ends. Germline assignment: CDR1 SQVTM and CDR2 ANQGSEA. The CDR3 runs to 12 residues. CDR3: CSVETGPYEQYF. The CDR3 DNA reads TGCAGCGTTGAAACAGGTCCCTACGAGCAGTACTTC.